This T cell receptor (beta chain) is drawn from a study of response to subunit inactivated influenza vaccine. This clonotype has ten or more counts. The antigen remains undetermined. The CDR3 extends over 14 amino acids. V lost 3 bases to trimming and J lost 0 bases, with 9 bases between them. The V gene's germline CDR1 is DFQATT and CDR2 SNEGSKA (reference sequence). Whole-study findings and limits: Researchers suggested that each seasonal influenza vaccination recruits few new T cells.

TCRdb ran MiXCR on the RT-PCR reads and lists one entry per CDR3 protein. The table records about 530,000 distinct CDR3 sequences, 12% of them present only once. The source of this sequence is a man aged 45-60 years who received an inactivated influenza vaccine. The sample here was PBMCs from blood, taken on the day of vaccination. The rearrangement links TRBV20-1 to TRBJ1-3; perhaps TRBD1 as D (5 bases). CDR3 bases: TGCAGTGCTAGGCCAGGGCGCTCTGGAAACACCATATATTTT. It translates to CSARPGRSGNTIYF.